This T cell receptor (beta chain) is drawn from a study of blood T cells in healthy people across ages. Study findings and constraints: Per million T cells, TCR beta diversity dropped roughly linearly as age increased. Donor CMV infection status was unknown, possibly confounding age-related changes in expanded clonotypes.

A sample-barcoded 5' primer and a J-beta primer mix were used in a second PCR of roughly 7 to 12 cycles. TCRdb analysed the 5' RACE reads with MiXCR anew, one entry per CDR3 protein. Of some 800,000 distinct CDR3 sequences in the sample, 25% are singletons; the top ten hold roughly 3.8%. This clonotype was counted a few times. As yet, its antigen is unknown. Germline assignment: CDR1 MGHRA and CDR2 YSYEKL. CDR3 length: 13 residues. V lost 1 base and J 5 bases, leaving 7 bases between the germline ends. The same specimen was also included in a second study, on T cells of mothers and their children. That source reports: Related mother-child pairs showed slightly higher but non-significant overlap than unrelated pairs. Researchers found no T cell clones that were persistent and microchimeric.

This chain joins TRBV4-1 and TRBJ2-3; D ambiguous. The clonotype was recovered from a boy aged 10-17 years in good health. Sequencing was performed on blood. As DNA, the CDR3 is TGCGCCAGCAGCCAAGTAACTCAAGATACGCAGTATTTT. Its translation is CASSQVTQDTQYF.